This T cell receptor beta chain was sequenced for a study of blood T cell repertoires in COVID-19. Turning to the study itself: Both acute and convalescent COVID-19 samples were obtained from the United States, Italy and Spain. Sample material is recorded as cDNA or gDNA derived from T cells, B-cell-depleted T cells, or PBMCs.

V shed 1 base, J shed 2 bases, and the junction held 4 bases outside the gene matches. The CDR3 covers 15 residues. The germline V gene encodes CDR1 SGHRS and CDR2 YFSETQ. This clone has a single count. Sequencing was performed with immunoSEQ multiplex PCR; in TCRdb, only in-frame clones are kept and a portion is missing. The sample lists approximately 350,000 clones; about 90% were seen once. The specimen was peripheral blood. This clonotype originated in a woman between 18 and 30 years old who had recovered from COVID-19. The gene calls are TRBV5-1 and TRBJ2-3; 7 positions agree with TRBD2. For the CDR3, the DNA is TGCGCCAGCAGCTTGTACGGGAGGATCACAGATACGCAGTATTTT. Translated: CASSLYGRITDTQYF.